This T cell receptor (beta chain) was sequenced in a study of preoperative IRX-2 immunotherapy in early breast cancer. The CDR3 sequence is 13 residues long. Trimming pared 4 bases from V and 8 bases from J, leaving 14 bases between. CDR1 and CDR2 (germline): SQVTM, ANQGSEA. Treatment defined: preoperative locoregional IRX-2 cytokine immunotherapy. Patients received preoperative, locoregional IRX-2 cytokine immunotherapy in a phase Ib study. Profiled with immunoSEQ multiplex PCR; TCRdb holds only in-frame clones, not every one. Among 32,000 or so clones listed, around four fifths were seen once. The sample was lymph node tissue, taken from a patient treated with IRX-2 immunotherapy. The TCR sequence derives from a human donor with breast cancer. The chain carries TRBV29-1 and TRBJ1-4; D ambiguous. DNA for the CDR3: TGCAGCGTTGCCCCCTCCCCCGAGGAAAAACTGTTTTTT. Its translation is CSVAPSPEEKLFF.